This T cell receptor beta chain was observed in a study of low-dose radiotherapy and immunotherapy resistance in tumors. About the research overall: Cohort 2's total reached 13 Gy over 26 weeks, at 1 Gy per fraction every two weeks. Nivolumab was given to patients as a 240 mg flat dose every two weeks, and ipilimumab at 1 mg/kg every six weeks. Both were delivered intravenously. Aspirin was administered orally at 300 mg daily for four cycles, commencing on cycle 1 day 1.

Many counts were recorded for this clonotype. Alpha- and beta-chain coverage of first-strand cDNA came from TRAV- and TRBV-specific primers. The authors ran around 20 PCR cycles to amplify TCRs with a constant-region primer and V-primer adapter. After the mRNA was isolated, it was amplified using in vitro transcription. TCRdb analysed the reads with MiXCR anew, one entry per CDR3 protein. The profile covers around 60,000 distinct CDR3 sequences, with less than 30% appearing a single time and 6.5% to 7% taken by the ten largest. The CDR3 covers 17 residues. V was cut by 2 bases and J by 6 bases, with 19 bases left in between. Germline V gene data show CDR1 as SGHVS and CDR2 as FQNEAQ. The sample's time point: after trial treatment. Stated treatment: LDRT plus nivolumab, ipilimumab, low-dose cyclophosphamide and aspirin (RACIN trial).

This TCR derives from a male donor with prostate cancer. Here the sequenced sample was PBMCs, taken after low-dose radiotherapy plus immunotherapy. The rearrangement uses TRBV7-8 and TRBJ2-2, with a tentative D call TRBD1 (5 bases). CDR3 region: CASSLIGQGSSAGELFF. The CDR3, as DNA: TGTGCCAGCAGCTTAATTGGGCAGGGATCCTCCGCCGGGGAGCTGTTTTTT.